The following is a TCR beta chain sequence with its context. This record belongs to a study of T cell responses to AZD1222 COVID-19 vaccine. TCRdb keeps only in-frame clones here, not all; method: immunoSEQ multiplex PCR. Counted here are about 97,000 clones, around nine tenths occurring once; the ten biggest clones make up roughly 2.8%. With 5 bases clipped from V and 9 bases from J, the junction kept 10 bases outside the gene matches. Germline V lookup: CDR1 MNHEY, CDR2 SVGEGT. The CDR3 is 14 amino acids. The sample in question was peripheral blood, obtained on day 0 of AZD1222 vaccination. The V call is TRBV6-2 or TRBV6-3, the J call TRBJ2-1, with TRBD2 matching 7 bases. This clonotype was obtained from an adult in good health. CDR3 in DNA: TGTGCCAGCAGTGGCGGGGGACCACGGGTTGAGCAGTTCTTC. As protein: CASSGGGPRVEQFF.